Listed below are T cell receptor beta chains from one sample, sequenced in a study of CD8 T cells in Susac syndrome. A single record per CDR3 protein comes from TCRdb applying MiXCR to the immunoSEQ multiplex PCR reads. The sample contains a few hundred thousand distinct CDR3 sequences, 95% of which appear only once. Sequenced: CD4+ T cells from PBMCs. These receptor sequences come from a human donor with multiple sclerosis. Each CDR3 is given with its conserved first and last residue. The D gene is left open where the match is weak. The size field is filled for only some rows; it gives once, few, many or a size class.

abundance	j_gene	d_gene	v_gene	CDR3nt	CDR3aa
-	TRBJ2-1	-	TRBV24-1	TGTGCCACCAGTACAGAAATCAATGAGCAGTTCTTC	CATSTEINEQFF
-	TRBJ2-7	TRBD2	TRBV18	TGTGCCAGCTCAGGGCGGGGTGTAGCGGGGAAAGACTCCTACGAGCAGTACTTC	CASSGRGVAGKDSYEQYF
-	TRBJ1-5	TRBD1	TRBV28	TGTGCCAGCAGACCAGACAGGGGCAATCAGCCCCAGCATTTT	CASRPDRGNQPQHF
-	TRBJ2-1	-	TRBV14	TGTGCCAGCAGCCCCAGCCACATGAGGGACAATGAGCAGTTCTTC	CASSPSHMRDNEQFF
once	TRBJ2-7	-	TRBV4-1	TGCGCCAGCAGCCAAGAATGGCGGTCCTACGAGCAGTACTTC	CASSQEWRSYEQYF
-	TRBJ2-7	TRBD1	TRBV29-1	TGCAGCGTCGACGGACAGGGCTCCTACGAGCAGTACTTC	CSVDGQGSYEQYF
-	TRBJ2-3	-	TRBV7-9	TGTGCCAGCAGCCTCCGGGGGAGCCTAGTGACAGATACGCAGTATTTT	CASSLRGSLVTDTQYF
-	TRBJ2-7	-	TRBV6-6	TGTGCCAGCAGTGATCAGGGAATGCCCTACGAGCAGTACTTC	CASSDQGMPYEQYF
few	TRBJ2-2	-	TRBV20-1	TGCAGTGCTAGCGGGGCAGGGGAGCTGTTTTTT	CSASGAGELFF
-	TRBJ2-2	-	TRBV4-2	TGTGCCAGCAGCCCCCGAAACCGGGACCGAAACACCGGGGAGCTGTTTTTT	CASSPRNRDRNTGELFF
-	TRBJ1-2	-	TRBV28	TGTGCCAGCAGTTTATTGGGGGGAATAAGCTATGGCTACACCTTC	CASSLLGGISYGYTF
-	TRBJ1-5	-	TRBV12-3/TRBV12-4	TGTGCCAGCAGTTTCAGGGTTGGACAGCCCCAGCATTTT	CASSFRVGQPQHF
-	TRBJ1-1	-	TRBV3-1	TGTGCCAGCAGCCAAGGGGCGAGCACTGAAGCTTTCTTT	CASSQGASTEAFF
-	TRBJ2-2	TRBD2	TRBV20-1	TGCAGTGCTCGGGGCGCGGGGGGGCCGTCCGGGGAGCTGTTTTTT	CSARGAGGPSGELFF
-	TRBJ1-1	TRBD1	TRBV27	TGTGCCAGCACCCCGACACCCGACAGGGGCGTTAAAGCTTTCTTT	CASTPTPDRGVKAFF
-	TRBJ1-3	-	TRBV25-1	TGTGCCAGCAGTTCGTTGGGATCTGGAAACACCATATATTTT	CASSSLGSGNTIYF
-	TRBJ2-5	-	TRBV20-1	TGCAGTGCTAGCGGTTGGGGCGCCGCGGAGACCCAGTACTTC	CSASGWGAAETQYF
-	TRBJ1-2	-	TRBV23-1	TGCGCCAGCAACCTAGGCTACACCTTC	CASNLGYTF
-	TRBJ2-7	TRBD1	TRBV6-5	TGTGCCAGCAGGCTAACCCGGGACAGCTCCTACGAGCAGTACTTC	CASRLTRDSSYEQYF
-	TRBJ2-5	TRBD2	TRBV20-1	TGCAGTGCTGGGGGGACTAGCGGTAGGGAGACCCAGTACTTC	CSAGGTSGRETQYF
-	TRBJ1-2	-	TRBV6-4	TGTGCCAGCAGTGAGGCCCAGGGAGGGCTATATGGCTACACCTTC	CASSEAQGGLYGYTF
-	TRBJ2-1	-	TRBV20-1	TGCAGTGCTGAACGGTTTGAGCAGTTCTTC	CSAERFEQFF
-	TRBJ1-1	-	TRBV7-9	TGTGCCAGCAGCTCCTCAGGGGCGAATGAAGCTTTCTTT	CASSSSGANEAFF
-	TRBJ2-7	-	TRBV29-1	TGCAGCGTTGGAGGCAGGGGTTCGGGTGAGCAGTACTTC	CSVGGRGSGEQYF
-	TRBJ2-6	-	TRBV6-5	TGTGCCAGCAGTTACTCGAGGGCTTCTGGGGCCAACGTCCTGACTTTC	CASSYSRASGANVLTF
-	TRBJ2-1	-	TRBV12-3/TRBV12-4	TGTGCCAGCAGTTTTTTAGCTTTCTACAATGAGCAGTTCTTC	CASSFLAFYNEQFF
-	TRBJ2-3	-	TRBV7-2	TGTGCCAGCAGCTTAGGAAGTGGGGCAGGGCAAGATACGCAGTATTTT	CASSLGSGAGQDTQYF
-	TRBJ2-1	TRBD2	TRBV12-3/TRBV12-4	TGTGCCAGCAGATTAGCGGGAGTTTGGTACAATGAGCAGTTCTTC	CASRLAGVWYNEQFF
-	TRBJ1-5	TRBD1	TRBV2	TGTGCCAGCAGCGACAGGGATGTTCAGCCCCAGCATTTT	CASSDRDVQPQHF
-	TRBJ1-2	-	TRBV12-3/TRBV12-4	TGTGCCAGCAGTTGGGACATCTCCGGCTACACCTTC	CASSWDISGYTF
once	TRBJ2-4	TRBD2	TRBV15	TGTGCCACCAGCAGACTGACTAGCGGGAACATTCAGTACTTC	CATSRLTSGNIQYF
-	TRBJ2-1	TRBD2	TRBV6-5	TGTGCCAGCAGGACTAGCGGGGCCTACAATGAGCAGTTCTTC	CASRTSGAYNEQFF
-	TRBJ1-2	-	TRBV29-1	TGCAGCGTTGAATGGGGCGGGGGTGGCTACACCTTC	CSVEWGGGGYTF
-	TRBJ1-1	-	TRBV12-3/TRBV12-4	TGTGCCAGCAGCCACCATCTGACCCAAGCTTTCTTT	CASSHHLTQAFF
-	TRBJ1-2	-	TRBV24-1	TGTGCCACCAGTTCGGCAGGGCAAGGCTACACCTTC	CATSSAGQGYTF
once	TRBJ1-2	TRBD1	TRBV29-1	TGCAGCGGTGGACAGGACTATGGCTACACCTTC	CSGGQDYGYTF
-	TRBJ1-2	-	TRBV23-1	TGCGCCAGCGGTCTACCGGCGAGGACAGAAAGGGTTGGCTACACCTTC	CASGLPARTERVGYTF
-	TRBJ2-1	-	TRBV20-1	TGCAGTGCTAGAGCCTGGGGTGAGCAGTTCTTC	CSARAWGEQFF
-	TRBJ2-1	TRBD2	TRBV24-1	TGTGCCACCAGTGCAAGTAGCGGGAGGGCATATGAGCAGTTCTTC	CATSASSGRAYEQFF
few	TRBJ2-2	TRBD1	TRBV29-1	TGCAGCGGGGGGACAGGGAACACCGGGGAGCTGTTTTTT	CSGGTGNTGELFF
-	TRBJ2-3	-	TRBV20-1	TGCAGTGCCGCCCGTAGGCGGCCGACACGACCCACAGATACGCAGTATTTT	CSAARRRPTRPTDTQYF
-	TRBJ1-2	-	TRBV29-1	TGCAGCGTTCTAGACTATGGCTACACCTTC	CSVLDYGYTF
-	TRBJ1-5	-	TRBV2	TGTGCCAGCAGTGAAATATTGTATCAGCCCCAGCATTTT	CASSEILYQPQHF
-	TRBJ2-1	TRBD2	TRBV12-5	TGTGCTAGTGGTTTGGTCCTAGCGGGTGTCACGAATGAGCAGTTCTTC	CASGLVLAGVTNEQFF
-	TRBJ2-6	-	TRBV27	TGTGCCAGCAGTGAGGGGCACCCTGGGGCCAACGTCCTGACTTTC	CASSEGHPGANVLTF
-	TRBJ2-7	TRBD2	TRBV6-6	TGTGCCAGCAGGGAGCGGGAGATCCACGAGCAGTACTTC	CASREREIHEQYF
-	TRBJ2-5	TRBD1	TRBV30	TGTGCCTGGAGTGTACAGGGGGCGCAAGAGACCCAGTACTTC	CAWSVQGAQETQYF
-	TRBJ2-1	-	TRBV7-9	TGTGCCAGCAGTTGGGGTCTCGAGGCAATCTTTAACAATGAGCAGTTCTTC	CASSWGLEAIFNNEQFF
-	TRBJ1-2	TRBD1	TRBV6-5	TGTGCCAGCAGAGAAACACAGGGGTTTGGCTACACCTTC	CASRETQGFGYTF
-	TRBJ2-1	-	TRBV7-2	TGTGCCAGCAGCTTAGAGGGCAGATGGTCCTACAATGAGCAGTTCTTC	CASSLEGRWSYNEQFF
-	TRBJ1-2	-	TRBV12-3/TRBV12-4	TGTGCCAGCACCTTCCCCGGTCCTGGCTACACCTTC	CASTFPGPGYTF
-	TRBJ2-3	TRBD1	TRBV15	TGTGCCACCAGCAGAGATCTCCCGGGACAGGGCACAGATACGCAGTATTTT	CATSRDLPGQGTDTQYF
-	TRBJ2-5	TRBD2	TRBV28	TGTGCCACCCTTAGCGGGGAAGAGACCCAGTACTTC	CATLSGEETQYF